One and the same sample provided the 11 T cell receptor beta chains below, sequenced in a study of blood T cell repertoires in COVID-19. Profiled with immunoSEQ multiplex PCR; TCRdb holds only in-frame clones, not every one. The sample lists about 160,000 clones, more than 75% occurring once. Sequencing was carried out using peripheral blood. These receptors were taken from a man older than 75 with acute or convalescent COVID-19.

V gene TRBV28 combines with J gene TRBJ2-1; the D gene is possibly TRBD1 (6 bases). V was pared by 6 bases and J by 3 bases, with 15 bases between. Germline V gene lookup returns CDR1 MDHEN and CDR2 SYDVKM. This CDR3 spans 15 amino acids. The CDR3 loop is CASSRSGALYNEQFF. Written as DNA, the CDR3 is TGTGCCAGCAGCCGATCAGGGGCCCTCTACAATGAGCAGTTCTTC.

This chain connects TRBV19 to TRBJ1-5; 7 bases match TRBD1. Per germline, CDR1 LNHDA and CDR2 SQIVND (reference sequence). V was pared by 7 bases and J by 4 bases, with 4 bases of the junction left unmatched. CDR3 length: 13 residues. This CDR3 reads CASNIQGNQPQHF. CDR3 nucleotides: TGTGCCAGTAACATACAGGGGAATCAGCCCCAGCATTTT. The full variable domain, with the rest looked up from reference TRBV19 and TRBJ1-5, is DGGITQSPKYLFRKEGQNVTLSCEQNLNHDAMYWYRQDPGQGLRLIYYSQIVNDFQKGDIAEGYSVSREKKESFPLTVTSAQKNPTAFYLCASNIQGNQPQHFGDGTRLSIL.

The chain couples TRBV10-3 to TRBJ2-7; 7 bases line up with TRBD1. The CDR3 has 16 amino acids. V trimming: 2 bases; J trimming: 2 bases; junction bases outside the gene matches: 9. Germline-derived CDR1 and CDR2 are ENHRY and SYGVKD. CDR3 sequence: CAISEGDTGVAYEQYF. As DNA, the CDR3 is TGTGCCATCAGTGAGGGGGATACAGGGGTAGCCTACGAGCAGTACTTC.

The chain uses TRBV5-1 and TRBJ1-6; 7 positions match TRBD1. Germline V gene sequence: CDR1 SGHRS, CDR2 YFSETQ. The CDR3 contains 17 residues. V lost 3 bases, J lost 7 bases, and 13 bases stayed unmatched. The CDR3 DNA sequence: TGCGCCAGCAGCTGGGGGGACAGCCGGCTAGGGAATTCACCCCTCCACTTT. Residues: CASSWGDSRLGNSPLHF.

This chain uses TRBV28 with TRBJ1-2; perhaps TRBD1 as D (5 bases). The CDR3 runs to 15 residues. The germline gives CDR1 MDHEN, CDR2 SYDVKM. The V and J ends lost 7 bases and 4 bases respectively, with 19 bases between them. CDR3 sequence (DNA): TGTGCCAGCACTGACCCCCAGGGTGAGGTCTATGGCTACACCTTC. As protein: CASTDPQGEVYGYTF.

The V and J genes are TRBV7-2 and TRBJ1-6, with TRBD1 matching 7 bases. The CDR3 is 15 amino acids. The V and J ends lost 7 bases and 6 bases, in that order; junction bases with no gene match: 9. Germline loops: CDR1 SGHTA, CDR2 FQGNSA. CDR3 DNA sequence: TGTGCCAGCAACCTGGGGGGACAGTTTAATTCACCCCTCCACTTT. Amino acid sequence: CASNLGGQFNSPLHF.

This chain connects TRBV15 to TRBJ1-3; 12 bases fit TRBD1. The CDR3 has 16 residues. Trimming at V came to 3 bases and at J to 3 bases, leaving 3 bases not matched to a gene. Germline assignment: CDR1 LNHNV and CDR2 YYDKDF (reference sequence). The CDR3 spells CATSRGQGAHGNTIYF. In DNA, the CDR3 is TGTGCCACCAGCAGGGGACAGGGGGCTCATGGAAACACCATATATTTT.

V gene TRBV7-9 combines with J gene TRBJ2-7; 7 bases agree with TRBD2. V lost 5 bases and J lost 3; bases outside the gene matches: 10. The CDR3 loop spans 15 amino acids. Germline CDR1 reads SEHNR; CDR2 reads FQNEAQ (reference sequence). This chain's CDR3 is CASSPGGLGDYEQYF. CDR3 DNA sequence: TGTGCCAGCAGCCCAGGCGGACTAGGGGACTACGAGCAGTACTTC.

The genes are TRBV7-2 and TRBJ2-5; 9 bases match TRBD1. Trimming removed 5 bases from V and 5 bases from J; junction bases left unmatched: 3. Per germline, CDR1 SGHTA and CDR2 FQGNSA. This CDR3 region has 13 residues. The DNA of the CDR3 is TGTGCCAGCAGCAGGGACAGGGCGGAGACCCAGTACTTC. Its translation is CASSRDRAETQYF.

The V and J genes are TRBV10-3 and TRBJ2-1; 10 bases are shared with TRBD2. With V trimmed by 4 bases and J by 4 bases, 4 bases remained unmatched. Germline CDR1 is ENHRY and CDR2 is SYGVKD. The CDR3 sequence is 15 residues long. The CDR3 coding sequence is TGTGCCATCAGTGGACAAGCGGGAGGGTACAATGAGCAGTTCTTC. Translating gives CAISGQAGGYNEQFF.

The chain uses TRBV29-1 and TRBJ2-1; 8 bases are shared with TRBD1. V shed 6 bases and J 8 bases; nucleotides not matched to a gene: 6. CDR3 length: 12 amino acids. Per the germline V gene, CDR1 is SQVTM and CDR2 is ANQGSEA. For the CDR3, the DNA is TGCAGCGTCCGGACAGGGAGCGATGAGCAGTTCTTC. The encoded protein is CSVRTGSDEQFF.